This is a list of T cell receptor beta chains from one sample in a study of blood T cell repertoires in COVID-19. This table comes from immunoSEQ multiplex PCR, and its TCRdb copy is limited to in-frame clones, with some not included. Of around 160,000 clones listed, 88% are singletons. The sample consisted of peripheral blood. The source of these receptors is a human donor in a cohort sampled during active COVID-19. Both conserved end residues are part of each CDR3. A D gene is named only where the DNA matches it firmly. Only part of the rows carry a size: once, few, many, or a class if the clone is expanded.

J	size	D	V	DNA	CDR3
TRBJ2-1	-	-	TRBV19	TGTGCCAGTAGTATAAAGGGCTGGAGGAATGAGCAGTTCTTC	CASSIKGWRNEQFF
TRBJ1-4	-	-	TRBV19	TGTGCCAGTAGTATTTCGGCAGGGCGAAATGAAAAACTGTTTTTT	CASSISAGRNEKLFF
TRBJ1-6	-	TRBD1	TRBV6-5	TGTGCCAGCAGTTACTCCTGGGACAGGGCAAGGCCCCTCCACTTT	CASSYSWDRARPLHF
TRBJ2-7	-	-	TRBV11-1	TGTGCCAGCAGCAAAAACAGGGATTACTCCTACGAGCAGTACTTC	CASSKNRDYSYEQYF
TRBJ2-6	-	-	TRBV7-3	TGTGCCAGCAGCTTAGAGGGCTCTGGGGCCAACGTCCTGACTTTC	CASSLEGSGANVLTF
TRBJ2-1	-	-	TRBV7-2	TGTGCCAGCAGCTTTGGGCCAAACAATGAGCAGTTCTTC	CASSFGPNNEQFF
TRBJ1-1	-	TRBD1	TRBV2	TGTGCCAGCAAGGGACAGATGAACACTGAAGCTTTCTTT	CASKGQMNTEAFF
TRBJ2-7	-	TRBD1	TRBV7-9	TGTGCCAGCAGCGCTACCCCGGGACAGGGGAGCTCCTACGAGCAGTACTTC	CASSATPGQGSSYEQYF
TRBJ1-2	once	TRBD1	TRBV28	TGTGCCAGCAGGCCGACAGGGCGGGACTATGGCTACACCTTC	CASRPTGRDYGYTF
TRBJ2-1	-	-	TRBV7-3	TGTGCCAGCAGCCTTACTAACAATGAGCAGTTCTTC	CASSLTNNEQFF
TRBJ1-5	few	TRBD1	TRBV28	TGTGCCAGCTGGAGGACAGGGGCCTATAGCAATCAGCCCCAGCATTTT	CASWRTGAYSNQPQHF